What follows is one T cell receptor (beta chain) and its context. Its antigen is not identified. The data derive from a study of OX40 agonist ivuxolimab in advanced cancers. The wider study: At roughly 80% male, the cohort had a mean age of around 56 years, ranging from about 23 to 80.

Assay used: immunoSEQ multiplex PCR; TCRdb lists only in-frame clones, some missing. Among some 62,000 clones listed, approximately 89% were seen once. Broader study findings: Patients with a partial response at 0.1-3.0 mg/kg had among the lowest clonal expansion.

The origin of this receptor is an adult with an advanced solid tumor such as melanoma, head and neck, liver or kidney cancer. The sample here was CD4+ or CD8+ T cells sorted from blood, taken in a trial of the OX40 agonist ivuxolimab.

The CDR3 sequence is CASTPGGDFHEQYF. The CDR3 DNA sequence: TGTGCCAGCACCCCGGGGGGGGATTTCCACGAGCAGTACTTC. The chain uses TRBV28 and TRBJ2-7; 8 nucleotides line up with TRBD2. The CDR3 sequence is 14 residues long. V lost 7 bases to trimming and J lost 5 bases; unmatched junction nucleotides: 10. Per germline, CDR1 MDHEN and CDR2 SYDVKM.